This TCR beta chain was identified during a study of T cell responses to AZD1222 COVID-19 vaccine listed by TCRdb under 2021. About the study as a whole: Because spike-specific TCR depth and breadth did not differ between the two schedules, AZD1222 recipients who got a second dose at roughly 4 weeks were pooled with those who got a second dose at roughly 12 weeks. Trial participants were enrolled into age subgroups of 18-55, 56-69 and 70-plus years, which contained around 140, 26 and 57 TCR-sequenced participants, respectively. A total of approximately 240 trial participants underwent TCR sequencing, of whom around 200 received two doses of AZD1222 and some 25 received two doses of the MenACWY control vaccine. What the research found in general, with its limitations: Because no day 14 peak-response samples were available, repertoires were characterized only after the peak T cell response. CD4 TCRs associated with the vaccine covered the entire spike protein, and the dominant responses were in regions 160-218 and 743-854. The 56-69-year group was small, and its depth increase did not reach significance, likely because of low power. After two AZD1222 doses, both the breadth and the depth of spike-specific TCRs were significantly higher than at day 0 and than in MenACWY recipients. Conclusions about previously exposed vaccinees are limited because only five to seven AZD1222 recipients were SARS-CoV-2 seropositive at baseline. Epitopes outside the regions mutated in the B.1.351 and B.1.1.7 variants were reportedly recognized by nearly half of the unique spike-specific TCRs. Most participants were white British and females outnumbered males, and the authors suggested that clonal diversity may have been underestimated.

Worth noting for this clone: No cognate antigen has been identified for it. It has no much larger one-base neighbor in the sample; base qualities were not kept.

For CDR1 and CDR2, the germline V gene lists MNHEY and SVGEGT. The germline V end is reduced by 0 bases and the J end by 5 bases; junction bases left unmatched: 3. Taken from cysteine to phenylalanine, the CDR3 has 14 residues. Only CDR3 DNA remains: 42 bases, in frame from the first base. The intended sense of this specimen's time point label: baseline before first vaccination. The vaccinee samples were drawn from two UK trials, COV001 and COV002, one of which was a single-blind randomized controlled phase 2/3 trial testing AZD1222 (ChAdOx1 nCoV-19) in healthy adults. Trial participant PBMC samples were collected at day 0 and day 28 after the second dose for TCRbeta chain sequencing. The CDR3 regions of human TCRbeta chains were analyzed by immunosequencing. The source study handled its data this way. Repertoire TCRs were checked for matches against a reference library of SARS-CoV-2-specific TCRs that had been generated using the MIRA antigen-specificity platform. Breadth was defined as the fraction of unique TCRs that were SARS-CoV-2-associated, and depth was defined as the fraction of total T cells that were SARS-CoV-2-associated. Using the MIRA data, every spike-specific TCR was mapped to the spike region that the TCR reacted to and assigned to either a CD4 or a CD8 class. Log10-transformed breadth and depth values were compared by one-way ANOVA with Sidak's multiple comparisons tests. As stored in TCRdb, this immuneACCESS dataset retains in-frame rearrangements with V and J assigned. A fraction of the clones does not appear; measured against another copy, unresolved V genes explain less than half of the discrepancy, and the remainder lacks a known reason. The V and J calls and clone size were taken over from that table, and D and trimming were inferred from the DNA. For this sample there are over 150,000 clones; 80% to 95% appear just once. The ten largest clones represent around 9.3% of the sample.

The sample consisted of peripheral blood, taken on day 0 of AZD1222 vaccination. The chain is assembled from TRBV6-2 or TRBV6-3 and TRBJ1-2, with 7 bases in between that match TRBD1. The origin of this receptor is an adult in good health. The CDR3 loop reads CASSYSGQLYGYTF. The sequence in DNA is TGTGCCAGCAGTTACTCGGGACAGCTATATGGCTACACCTTC.